This T cell receptor (beta chain) is from a study of PD-L1 blockade in urothelial cancer. Looking at the study overall: Blood gave a median about 140,000 T cells.

As regards this clone: What it binds is unknown.

Sequencing used immunoSEQ multiplex PCR; TCRdb keeps in-frame clones, though not all of them. This sample has some 51,000 clones, with 86% found just once. The CDR3 runs to 13 residues. Deletions cut 5 bases from V and 3 bases from J, with 12 bases between. CDR1 and CDR2 from the germline V gene are SGDLS and YYNGEE. Study observations and caveats: A below-median TCR clonality in blood before treatment predicted better survival.

This TCR derives from a man aged 60 to 69 with urothelial cancer. The material was PBMCs, obtained around atezolizumab (anti-PD-L1) treatment. V is TRBV9 and J is TRBJ2-7; D might be TRBD1 (5 bases). This chain's CDR3 is CASSGQGDYEQYF. The CDR3 bases are TGTGCCAGCAGTGGTCAAGGGGACTACGAGCAGTACTTC.